A selection of T cell receptor beta chains follows, all from one sample in a study of shared clonotypes between healthy human individuals. Profiled with immunoSEQ multiplex PCR; TCRdb holds only in-frame clones, not every one. The sample contains some 1,600,000 clones, nearly 99% of which appear only once. The sample consisted of naive CD4+ T cells sorted from blood. These receptors originate from a man under 40 in good health. CDR3s include the opening cysteine and the closing phenylalanine or tryptophan. A D gene is named only where the DNA matches it firmly. Rows may omit the clone size; those that give it use once, few, many or a size class.

v_call,d_call,clone_size,j_call,cdr3_nt,cdr3_aa
TRBV19,TRBD2,-,TRBJ2-7,TGTGCCAGTAGTAAGATCCCGGGAGGGACCTACGAGCAGTACTTC,CASSKIPGGTYEQYF
TRBV4-1,TRBD2,-,TRBJ2-3,TGCGCCAGCAGCCAAGATCGCCAGGGGTCGGGCGGGAGGCATCAGTATTTT,CASSQDRQGSGGRHQYF
TRBV6-5,-,-,TRBJ1-5,TGTGCCAGCAGCAGGACCATCAATCAGCCCCAGCATTTT,CASSRTINQPQHF
TRBV10-3,TRBD1,-,TRBJ2-3,TGTGCCATCAGTGGGGACAGGGGGGCAGATACGCAGTATTTT,CAISGDRGADTQYF
TRBV19,-,once,TRBJ2-2,TGTGCCAGTAAAGTTCCTGACACCGGGGAGCTGTTTTTT,CASKVPDTGELFF
TRBV5-1,TRBD2,-,TRBJ2-2,TGCGCCAGCAGTTCCGGGACTAGCGGCACCGGGGAGCTGTTTTTT,CASSSGTSGTGELFF
TRBV18,TRBD1,-,TRBJ2-7,TGTGCCAGCTCACCACCGACAGGGGGGGAGCAGTACTTC,CASSPPTGGEQYF
TRBV28,-,-,TRBJ1-1,TGTGCCAGCACCCGACCAATGAACACTGAAGCTTTCTTT,CASTRPMNTEAFF
TRBV6-5,TRBD1,-,TRBJ1-1,TGTGCCAGCACCACAGGGGTTTGGGGGACTGAAGCTTTCTTT,CASTTGVWGTEAFF
TRBV18,-,-,TRBJ2-7,TGTGCCAGCTCACCTCGGCCAGGGGTTACCTACGAGCAGTACTTC,CASSPRPGVTYEQYF
TRBV4-1,-,-,TRBJ2-1,TGCGCCAGCAGTTCGCAGGGGAATGAGCAGTTCTTC,CASSSQGNEQFF
TRBV2,-,-,TRBJ1-1,TGTGCCAGCAGTGCACAGGGGAACACTGAAGCTTTCTTT,CASSAQGNTEAFF
TRBV6-5,-,-,TRBJ1-5,TGTGCCAGCAAACAGGGAAACAATCAGCCCCAGCATTTT,CASKQGNNQPQHF
TRBV18,-,-,TRBJ2-7,TGTGCCAGCTCACCACCCGGGGAAAACCGCCACGAGCAGTACTTC,CASSPPGENRHEQYF
TRBV5-1,TRBD1,-,TRBJ2-1,TGCGCCAGCAGCATCCCGGGACAGGGGGCTGGTGAGCAGTTCTTC,CASSIPGQGAGEQFF
TRBV28,-,-,TRBJ1-2,TGTGCCAGCAGTTTTAACGGGAACTATGGCTACACCTTC,CASSFNGNYGYTF
TRBV7-2,TRBD1,-,TRBJ2-7,TGTGCCAGCAGCAGTGCCCTGGGACAGGGAAGGATCGAGCAGTACTTC,CASSSALGQGRIEQYF
TRBV7-9,TRBD1,-,TRBJ2-7,TGTGCCAGCAGCTTATTTTTTGGGGACAGGGGGTCTGACTTC,CASSLFFGDRGSDF
TRBV6-5,-,-,TRBJ2-3,TGTGCCAGCATGCCCCAGTGGAGTAGCACAGATACGCAGTATTTT,CASMPQWSSTDTQYF
TRBV7-2,TRBD1,once,TRBJ1-2,TGTGCCAGCAGCTTAGGTGGGGCCCAGGGGGCCTATGGCTACACCTTC,CASSLGGAQGAYGYTF
TRBV18,TRBD1,once,TRBJ2-3,TGTGCCAGCTCACCATCCCGGGACAGGGGGCTCTTTAGCACAGATACGCAGTATTTT,CASSPSRDRGLFSTDTQYF
TRBV28,TRBD1,-,TRBJ1-4,TGTGCCAGCAGTATGTGGACAGGGGTCAGTCTAGAAAAACTGTTTTTT,CASSMWTGVSLEKLFF
TRBV5-6,TRBD1,-,TRBJ1-1,TGTGCCAGCAGCTTTTTGGACAGGGAGAACACTGAAGCTTTCTTT,CASSFLDRENTEAFF
TRBV14,-,-,TRBJ2-1,TGTGCCAGCAGCCAAGGACTAGACCGGTTCAACTCCTACAATGAGCAGTTCTTC,CASSQGLDRFNSYNEQFF
TRBV5-1,-,-,TRBJ1-2,TGCGCCAGCAGCTTGGCGGGGGCAGGATATGGCTACACCTTC,CASSLAGAGYGYTF
TRBV10-3,TRBD1,-,TRBJ2-3,TGTGCCATCACCCGGGACAGGGTGAATACGCAGTATTTT,CAITRDRVNTQYF
TRBV5-6,TRBD2,-,TRBJ2-5,TGTGCCAGCAGCCGACTAGCGGAGTACCAAGAGACCCAGTACTTC,CASSRLAEYQETQYF
TRBV27,-,-,TRBJ2-5,TGTGCCAGCAGTTTATCGGGGCAGGGGACCCAGTACTTC,CASSLSGQGTQYF
TRBV19,-,-,TRBJ1-1,TGTGCCAGTAGTACGCCGGGGGTAGGCACTGAAGCTTTCTTT,CASSTPGVGTEAFF
TRBV25-1,-,-,TRBJ2-2,TGTGCCAGCACCCGCGCCGGGGAGCTGTTTTTT,CASTRAGELFF
TRBV28,-,-,TRBJ2-5,TGTGCCGGATCTCCGCAGTCGAGCGGGACCCAGTACTTC,CAGSPQSSGTQYF
TRBV10-3,TRBD2,once,TRBJ2-7,TGTGCCTCGGCCGGGACTAGCGGGAGATCGACCTACGAGCAGTACTTC,CASAGTSGRSTYEQYF
TRBV28,-,-,TRBJ1-5,TGTGCCAGCAGCCCCAGAGATCAGCCCCAGCATTTT,CASSPRDQPQHF
TRBV20-1,-,-,TRBJ1-2,TGCAGTGCTAGAGATGACGTCCGCTACACCTTC,CSARDDVRYTF
TRBV5-6,-,-,TRBJ2-7,TGTGCCAGCAGCTTTTGGTCCCTTCCTAAGTCGAGGGGAACCTACGAGCAGTACTTC,CASSFWSLPKSRGTYEQYF
TRBV5-1,TRBD2,-,TRBJ2-7,TGCGCCAGCAGCTTGAGGACTAGCGGGACCGTCTCGAACTCCTACGAGCAGTACTTC,CASSLRTSGTVSNSYEQYF
TRBV18,TRBD2,-,TRBJ2-2,TGTGCCAGCTCCCCCGGGACTAGCGGGAGTATGTCCGGGGAGCTGTTTTTT,CASSPGTSGSMSGELFF
TRBV7-2,TRBD2,-,TRBJ2-7,TGTGCCAGCAGCCCGGGGGGGTCCTACGAGCAGTACTTC,CASSPGGSYEQYF
TRBV5-4,TRBD1,-,TRBJ1-2,TGTGCCAGCAGCCGGGCAGGGGGCGACTATGGCTACACCTTC,CASSRAGGDYGYTF
TRBV27,TRBD1,-,TRBJ2-7,TGTGCCAGCAGTCTCGACAGGGTGACCGAGCAGTACTTC,CASSLDRVTEQYF
TRBV28,-,once,TRBJ2-7,TGTGCCAGCCAGGGTATCCCCTACGAGCAGTACTTC,CASQGIPYEQYF
TRBV30,TRBD1,-,TRBJ1-5,TGTGCCTGGAGTGTTGGGGACAGGGTCAATCAGCCCCAGCATTTT,CAWSVGDRVNQPQHF
TRBV18,-,-,TRBJ2-1,TGTGCCAGCTCACCCCGGGGGGCCTACCCCAGGGACAATGAGCAGTTCTTC,CASSPRGAYPRDNEQFF
TRBV7-8,-,-,TRBJ2-7,TGTGCCAGCGCAGGGTACGACGAGCAGTACTTC,CASAGYDEQYF
TRBV7-9,-,-,TRBJ1-1,TGTGCCAGCAGCCTAGACGATAGGAACACTGAAGCTTTCTTT,CASSLDDRNTEAFF
TRBV5-6,TRBD1,-,TRBJ2-5,TGTGCCAGCAGCTTGGCCTTAGGGGGCGCTTTGGGCCAAGAGACCCAGTACTTC,CASSLALGGALGQETQYF
TRBV4-3,-,once,TRBJ2-1,TGCGCCAGCAGCCCCCCCGATTCAGCGGGTCTTAGGGGTGAGCAGTTCTTC,CASSPPDSAGLRGEQFF
TRBV6-5,-,-,TRBJ2-6,TGTGCCAGCAGTTACACCGCAGGGGAGGGGGCCAACGTCCTGACTTTC,CASSYTAGEGANVLTF
TRBV9,-,-,TRBJ1-2,TGTGCCAGCAGTGGTAAACAGGGAAACGGCTACACCTTC,CASSGKQGNGYTF
TRBV18,-,-,TRBJ2-1,TGTGCCAGCTCACCGATTTCGGGTGGGAATGAGCAGTTCTTC,CASSPISGGNEQFF
TRBV7-4,-,-,TRBJ1-5,TGTGCCAGCAGCTTAGTTTTAGGTGTGCATACAATCAGCCCCCAGCATTTT,CASSLVLGVHTISPQHF
TRBV5-1,-,-,TRBJ1-1,TGCGCCAGCAGCTTGAAGGTGAACACTGAAGCTTTCTTT,CASSLKVNTEAFF
TRBV2,TRBD1,-,TRBJ2-5,TGTGCCAGCAGCCCTAGGACAGGGGTGGAGACCCAGTACTTC,CASSPRTGVETQYF
TRBV5-4,TRBD1,-,TRBJ1-4,TGTGCCAGCAGCGGACAAACAGGGGGTCTTGAAAAACTGTTTTTT,CASSGQTGGLEKLFF
TRBV5-5,TRBD1,-,TRBJ2-7,TGTGCCAGCAGCTTGGTGGCCGGACAGGACTACGAGCAGTACTTC,CASSLVAGQDYEQYF
TRBV2,-,-,TRBJ2-3,TGTGCCAGCAGCCTAATGGGGGTAGGCACAGATACGCAGTATTTT,CASSLMGVGTDTQYF
TRBV5-1,TRBD2,-,TRBJ2-1,TGCGCCAGCAGCTTTCTGCCTAGCGGAGAAGCCTACAATGAGCAGTTCTTC,CASSFLPSGEAYNEQFF
TRBV6-1,-,-,TRBJ2-1,TGTGCCAGCCACCGAGGGGATACCTACAATGAGCAGTTCTTC,CASHRGDTYNEQFF
TRBV10-2,TRBD2,-,TRBJ2-1,TGCGCCAGCGGTCGGGGGGGGAACAATGAGCAGTTCTTC,CASGRGGNNEQFF
TRBV28,TRBD2,-,TRBJ2-3,TGTGCCAGCAGAACGACTAGCCCTCTCCGAGATACGCAGTATTTT,CASRTTSPLRDTQYF